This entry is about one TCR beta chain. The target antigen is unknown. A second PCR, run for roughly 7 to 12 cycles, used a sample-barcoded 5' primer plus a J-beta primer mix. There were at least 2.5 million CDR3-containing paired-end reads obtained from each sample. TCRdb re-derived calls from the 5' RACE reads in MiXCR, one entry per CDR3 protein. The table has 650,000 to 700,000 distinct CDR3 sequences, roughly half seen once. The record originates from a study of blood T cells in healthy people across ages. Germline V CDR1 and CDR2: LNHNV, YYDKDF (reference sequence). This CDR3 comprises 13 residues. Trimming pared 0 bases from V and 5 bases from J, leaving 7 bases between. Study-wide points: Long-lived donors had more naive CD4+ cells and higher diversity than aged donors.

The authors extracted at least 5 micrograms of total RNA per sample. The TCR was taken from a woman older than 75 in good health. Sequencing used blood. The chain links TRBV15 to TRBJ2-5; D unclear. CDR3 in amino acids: CATSRDLPETQYF. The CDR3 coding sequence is TGTGCCACCAGCAGAGACCTCCCGGAGACCCAGTACTTC.